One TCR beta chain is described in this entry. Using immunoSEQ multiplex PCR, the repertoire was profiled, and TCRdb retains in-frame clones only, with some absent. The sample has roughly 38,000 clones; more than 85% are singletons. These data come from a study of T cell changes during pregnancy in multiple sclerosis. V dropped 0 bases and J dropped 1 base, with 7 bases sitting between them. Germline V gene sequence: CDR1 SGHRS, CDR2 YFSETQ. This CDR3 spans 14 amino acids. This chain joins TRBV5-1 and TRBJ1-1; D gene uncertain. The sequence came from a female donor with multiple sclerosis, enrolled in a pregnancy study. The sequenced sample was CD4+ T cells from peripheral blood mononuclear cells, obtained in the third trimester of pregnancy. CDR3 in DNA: TGCGCCAGCAGCTTGGAAGTGAGGAACACTGAAGCTTTCTTT. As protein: CASSLEVRNTEAFF.